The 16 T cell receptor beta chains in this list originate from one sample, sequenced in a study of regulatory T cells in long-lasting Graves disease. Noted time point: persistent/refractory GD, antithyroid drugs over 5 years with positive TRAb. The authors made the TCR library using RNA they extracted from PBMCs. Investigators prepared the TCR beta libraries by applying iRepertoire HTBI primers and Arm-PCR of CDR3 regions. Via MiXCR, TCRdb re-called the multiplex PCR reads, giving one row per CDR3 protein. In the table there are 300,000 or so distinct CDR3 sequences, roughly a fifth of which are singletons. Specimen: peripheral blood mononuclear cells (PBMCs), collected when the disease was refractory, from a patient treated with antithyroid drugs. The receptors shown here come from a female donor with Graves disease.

CDR3: CAISRNYGYTF. In DNA form, the CDR3 reads TGTGCCATCTCCAGGAACTATGGCTACACCTTC. V usage is TRBV10-3 and J usage is TRBJ1-2; D is unresolved. This CDR3 is built from 11 residues. The germline V gene has CDR1 ENHRY and CDR2 SYGVKD. Deletions cut 8 bases from V and 2 bases from J, with 6 bases between.

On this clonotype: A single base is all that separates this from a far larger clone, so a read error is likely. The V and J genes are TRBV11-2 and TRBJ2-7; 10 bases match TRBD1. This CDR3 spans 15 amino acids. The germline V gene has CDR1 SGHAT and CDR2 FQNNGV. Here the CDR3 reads CVSSWRQGAGNEQYF. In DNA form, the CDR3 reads TGTGTCAGCAGCTGGAGACAGGGGGCAGGTAACGAGCAGTACTTC.

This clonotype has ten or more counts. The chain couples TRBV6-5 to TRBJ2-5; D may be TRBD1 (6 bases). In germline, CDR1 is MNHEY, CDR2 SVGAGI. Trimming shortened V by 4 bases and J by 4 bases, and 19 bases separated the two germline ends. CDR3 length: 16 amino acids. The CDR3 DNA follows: TGTGCCAGCAGTTCCCCAGGGACACCTGGGGGAGAGACCCAGTACTTC. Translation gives CASSSPGTPGGETQYF.

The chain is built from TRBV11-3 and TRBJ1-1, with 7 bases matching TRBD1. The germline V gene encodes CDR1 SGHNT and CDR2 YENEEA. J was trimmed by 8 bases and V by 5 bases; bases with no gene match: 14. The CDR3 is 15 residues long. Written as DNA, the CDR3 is TGTGCCAGCAGCCCTAGGGACAGACTTTGGGTAGAAGCTTTCTTT. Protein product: CASSPRDRLWVEAFF.

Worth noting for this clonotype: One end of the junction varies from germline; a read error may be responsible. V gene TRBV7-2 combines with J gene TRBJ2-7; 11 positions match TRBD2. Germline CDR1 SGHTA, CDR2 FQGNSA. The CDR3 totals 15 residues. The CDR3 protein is CASSSGTSGTYEPYF. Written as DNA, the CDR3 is TGTGCCAGCAGCTCCGGGACTAGCGGCACCTACGAGCCGTACTTC.

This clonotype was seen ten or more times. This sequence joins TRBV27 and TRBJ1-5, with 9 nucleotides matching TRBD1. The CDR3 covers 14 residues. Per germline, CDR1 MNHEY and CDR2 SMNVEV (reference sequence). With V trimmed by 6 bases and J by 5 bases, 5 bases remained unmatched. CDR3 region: CASSRTGGHQPQHF. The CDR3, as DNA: TGTGCCAGCAGCCGAACAGGGGGCCATCAGCCCCAGCATTTT.

The CDR3 reads CASSQKTGSYEQYF. The CDR3 nucleotides are TGTGCCAGCAGCCAGAAGACAGGGTCCTACGAGCAGTACTTC. The rearrangement links TRBV6-1 to TRBJ2-7; 7 positions agree with TRBD1. Per germline, CDR1 MNHNS and CDR2 SASEGT. The CDR3 covers 14 residues. Unmatched junction bases numbered 6, after V lost 6 bases and J lost 1 base.

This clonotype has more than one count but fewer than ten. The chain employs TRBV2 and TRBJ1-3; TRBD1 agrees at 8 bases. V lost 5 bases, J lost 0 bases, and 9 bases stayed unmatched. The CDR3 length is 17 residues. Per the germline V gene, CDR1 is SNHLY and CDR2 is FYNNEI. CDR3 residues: CASSSGQGTHSGNTIYF. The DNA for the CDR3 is TGTGCCAGCAGTTCAGGACAGGGAACACACTCTGGAAACACCATATATTTT.

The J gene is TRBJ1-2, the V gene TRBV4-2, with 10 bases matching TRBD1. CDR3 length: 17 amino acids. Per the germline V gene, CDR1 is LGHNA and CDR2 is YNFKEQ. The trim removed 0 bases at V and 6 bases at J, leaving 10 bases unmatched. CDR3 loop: CASSQDSWGQGRNGYTF. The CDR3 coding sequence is TGTGCCAGCAGCCAAGATTCTTGGGGACAGGGGAGGAATGGCTACACCTTC.

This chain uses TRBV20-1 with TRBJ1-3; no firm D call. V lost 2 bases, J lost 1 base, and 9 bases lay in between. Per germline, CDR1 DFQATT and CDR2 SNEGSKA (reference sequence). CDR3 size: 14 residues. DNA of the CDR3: TGCAGTGCTAGATTTCCTGGGTCTGGAAACACCATATATTTT. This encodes CSARFPGSGNTIYF.

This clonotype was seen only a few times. The CDR3 DNA is TGCAGTGCTAGAAGCTATGAAGACAGGGGGAGGAACACCATATATTTT. It codes for CSARSYEDRGRNTIYF. The J gene is TRBJ1-3, the V gene TRBV20-1; 9 bases map to TRBD1. V shed 2 bases and J 7 bases; nucleotides not matched to a gene: 12. The germline gives CDR1 DFQATT, CDR2 SNEGSKA (reference sequence). The CDR3 is 16 amino acids.

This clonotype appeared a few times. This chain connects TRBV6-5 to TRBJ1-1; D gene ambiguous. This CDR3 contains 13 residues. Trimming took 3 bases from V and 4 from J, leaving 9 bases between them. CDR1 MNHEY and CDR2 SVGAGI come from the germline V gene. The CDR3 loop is CASSYVISTEAFF. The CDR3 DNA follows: TGTGCCAGCAGTTATGTTATTTCCACTGAAGCTTTCTTT.

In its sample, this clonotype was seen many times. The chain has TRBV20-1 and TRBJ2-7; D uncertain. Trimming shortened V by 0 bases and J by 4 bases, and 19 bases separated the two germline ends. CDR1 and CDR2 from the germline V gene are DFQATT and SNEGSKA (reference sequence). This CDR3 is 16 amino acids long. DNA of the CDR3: TGCAGTGCTAGAGATCTGACCGCGCCCCTTCATTACGAGCAGTACTTC. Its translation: CSARDLTAPLHYEQYF.

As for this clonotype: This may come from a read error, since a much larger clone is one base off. In DNA form, the CDR3 reads TGTGCCAGCAGCTCAAAGCGGGGGGGGAACACCGGGGAGCTGGTTTTT. Amino acids: CASSSKRGGNTGELVF. The chain is built from TRBV7-2 and TRBJ2-2; 10 positions agree with TRBD2. There are 16 residues in the CDR3. The germline gives CDR1 SGHTA, CDR2 FQGNSA.

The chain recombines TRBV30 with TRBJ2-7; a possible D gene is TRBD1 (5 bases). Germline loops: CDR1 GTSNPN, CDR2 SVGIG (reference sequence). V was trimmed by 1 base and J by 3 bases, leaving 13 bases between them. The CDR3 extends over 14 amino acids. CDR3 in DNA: TGTGCCTGGAGTGGAACAGGTGGCCGCTACGAGCAGTACTTC. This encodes CAWSGTGGRYEQYF.

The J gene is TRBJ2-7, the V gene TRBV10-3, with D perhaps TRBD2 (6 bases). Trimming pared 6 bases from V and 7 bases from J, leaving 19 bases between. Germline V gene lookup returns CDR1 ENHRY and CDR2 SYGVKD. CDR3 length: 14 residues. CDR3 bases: TGTGCCATCAGCCCCACTAGCCGCGGATTTGAGCAGTACTTC. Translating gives CAISPTSRGFEQYF.